This is a list of T cell receptor beta chains from one sample in a study of T-cell memory formation after mild COVID-19. Each CDR3 protein gets one entry after TCRdb re-called the 5' RACE reads with MiXCR. The repertoire consists of 250,000 to 300,000 distinct CDR3 sequences, with 15% to 20% occurring once and the leading ten covering roughly 22%. Material for sequencing was PBMCs or a T cell subset sorted from them (not recorded which). The origin of the receptors is a man younger than 35 who had mild COVID-19 (a few samples of this study predate the infection). Cell type and time point are not known. The CDR3 runs from the conserved cysteine through the conserved F or W. Fields, in order: clone size, V gene, J gene, CDR3 length, D gene, CDR3 DNA, CDR3 protein. The D gene is left open where the match is weak. Clone size is given for some rows only: seen once, a few or many times, or a class if the clone is expanded.

clone_size: many
v_call: TRBV7-9
j_call: TRBJ1-5
cdr3_length: 14
d_call: -
cdr3_nt: TGTGCCAGCAGCTTAGTGGGTCCCAATCAGCCCCAGCATTTT
cdr3_aa: CASSLVGPNQPQHF

clone_size: -
v_call: TRBV14
j_call: TRBJ1-6
cdr3_length: 17
d_call: -
cdr3_nt: TGTGCCAGCAGCCTCGGACGAAAGAGCTCCTATAATTCACCCCTCCACTTT
cdr3_aa: CASSLGRKSSYNSPLHF

clone_size: -
v_call: TRBV7-9
j_call: TRBJ1-2
cdr3_length: 16
d_call: TRBD1
cdr3_nt: TGTGCCAGCAGCTTAGTGGGACAGCGGATGGGGTATGGCTACACCTTC
cdr3_aa: CASSLVGQRMGYGYTF

clone_size: -
v_call: TRBV20-1
j_call: TRBJ2-7
cdr3_length: 14
d_call: TRBD1
cdr3_nt: TGCAGTGCTAGAGAGGGGGCAGGGGGTAACGAGCAGTACTTC
cdr3_aa: CSAREGAGGNEQYF

clone_size: many
v_call: TRBV12-3/TRBV12-4
j_call: TRBJ1-1
cdr3_length: 14
d_call: -
cdr3_nt: TGTGCCAGCAGTTTAGGGTCCCTGGGGACTGAAGCTTTCTTT
cdr3_aa: CASSLGSLGTEAFF

clone_size: many
v_call: TRBV6-5
j_call: TRBJ1-2
cdr3_length: 15
d_call: -
cdr3_nt: TGTGCCAGCAGAGAACTGGGGGAGAACCTCTATGGCTACACCTTC
cdr3_aa: CASRELGENLYGYTF

clone_size: -
v_call: TRBV11-2
j_call: TRBJ2-3
cdr3_length: 11
d_call: -
cdr3_nt: TGTGCCAGCAGGGCGACAGATACGCAGTATTTT
cdr3_aa: CASRATDTQYF

clone_size: -
v_call: TRBV7-2
j_call: TRBJ1-3
cdr3_length: 15
d_call: -
cdr3_nt: TGTGCCAGCAGTTTACAGTGGACCTCTGGAAACACCATATATTTT
cdr3_aa: CASSLQWTSGNTIYF

clone_size: -
v_call: TRBV29-1
j_call: TRBJ2-5
cdr3_length: 11
d_call: -
cdr3_nt: TGCAGCGTTGAGCGTACAGAGACCCAGTACTTC
cdr3_aa: CSVERTETQYF

clone_size: few
v_call: TRBV6-6
j_call: TRBJ1-5
cdr3_length: 15
d_call: TRBD1
cdr3_nt: TGTGCCAGCAGGCGGGACAGGGAAAGCAATCAGCCCCAGCATTTT
cdr3_aa: CASRRDRESNQPQHF

clone_size: -
v_call: TRBV19
j_call: TRBJ2-5
cdr3_length: 12
d_call: -
cdr3_nt: TGTGCCAGTAGTATAACCGGGGAGACCCAGTACTTC
cdr3_aa: CASSITGETQYF

clone_size: many
v_call: TRBV5-1
j_call: TRBJ1-2
cdr3_length: 15
d_call: TRBD1
cdr3_nt: TGCGCCAGCAGCTCTCCGGGACAGGGAAGGTCTGGCTACACCTTC
cdr3_aa: CASSSPGQGRSGYTF

clone_size: -
v_call: TRBV5-1
j_call: TRBJ2-3
cdr3_length: 15
d_call: -
cdr3_nt: TGCGCCAGCAGCTTTCCCAGGGGACGCACAGATACGCAGTATTTT
cdr3_aa: CASSFPRGRTDTQYF

clone_size: -
v_call: TRBV6-5
j_call: TRBJ2-5
cdr3_length: 15
d_call: -
cdr3_nt: TGTGCCAGCAGCCGGACGGCAGGGCTTCGAGAGACCCAGTACTTC
cdr3_aa: CASSRTAGLRETQYF

clone_size: -
v_call: TRBV7-6
j_call: TRBJ1-1
cdr3_length: 14
d_call: -
cdr3_nt: TGTGCCAGCAGCCCGGCGGGCCCTAACACTGAAGCTTTCTTT
cdr3_aa: CASSPAGPNTEAFF

clone_size: -
v_call: TRBV25-1
j_call: TRBJ2-1
cdr3_length: 14
d_call: TRBD1
cdr3_nt: TGTGCCAGCAGAAAAAAGGGGACAGTCACTGAGCAGTTCTTC
cdr3_aa: CASRKKGTVTEQFF

clone_size: few
v_call: TRBV5-1
j_call: TRBJ1-4
cdr3_length: 14
d_call: -
cdr3_nt: TGCGCCAGCAGCGCCGCAGGGACTAATGAAAAACTGTTTTTT
cdr3_aa: CASSAAGTNEKLFF

clone_size: -
v_call: TRBV6-2/TRBV6-3
j_call: TRBJ2-5
cdr3_length: 12
d_call: -
cdr3_nt: TGTGCCAGCAGTTACAGGACGGAGACCCAGTACTTC
cdr3_aa: CASSYRTETQYF

clone_size: -
v_call: TRBV5-1
j_call: TRBJ1-1
cdr3_length: 16
d_call: -
cdr3_nt: TGCGCCAGCAGCTTGGTAGTCAATGTGGCGAACACTGAAGCTTTCTTT
cdr3_aa: CASSLVVNVANTEAFF

clone_size: -
v_call: TRBV5-6
j_call: TRBJ2-5
cdr3_length: 15
d_call: TRBD1
cdr3_nt: TGTGCCAGCAGCCTTACCTGGGACAGACAAGAGACCCAGTACTTC
cdr3_aa: CASSLTWDRQETQYF

clone_size: many
v_call: TRBV7-9
j_call: TRBJ2-3
cdr3_length: 14
d_call: TRBD2
cdr3_nt: TGTGCCAGCAGCTGGGAGGGAAGCACAGATACGCAGTATTTT
cdr3_aa: CASSWEGSTDTQYF

clone_size: -
v_call: TRBV30
j_call: TRBJ1-6
cdr3_length: 13
d_call: -
cdr3_nt: TGTGCCCGCACGGCGGATTATAATTCACCCCTCCACTTT
cdr3_aa: CARTADYNSPLHF

clone_size: many
v_call: TRBV5-1
j_call: TRBJ2-3
cdr3_length: 17
d_call: TRBD2
cdr3_nt: TGCGCCAGCAGCCCCGGGCTAGCGGGGGCCAGAGCAGATACGCAGTATTTT
cdr3_aa: CASSPGLAGARADTQYF

clone_size: many
v_call: TRBV7-8
j_call: TRBJ2-7
cdr3_length: 13
d_call: TRBD1
cdr3_nt: TGTGCCAGCAGCTACAATGACAGGGGCGAGCAGTACTTC
cdr3_aa: CASSYNDRGEQYF

clone_size: few
v_call: TRBV12-3/TRBV12-4
j_call: TRBJ1-5
cdr3_length: 13
d_call: -
cdr3_nt: TGTGCCAGCAGACGAGACGGGGATCAGCCCCAGCATTTT
cdr3_aa: CASRRDGDQPQHF

clone_size: few
v_call: TRBV6-5
j_call: TRBJ1-6
cdr3_length: 14
d_call: -
cdr3_nt: TGTGCCGCGGGCTTAAGGTCCTATAATTCACCCCTCCACTTT
cdr3_aa: CAAGLRSYNSPLHF

clone_size: once
v_call: TRBV30
j_call: TRBJ1-6
cdr3_length: 12
d_call: -
cdr3_nt: TGTGCCTGGAGGAGCCCGAACACACCCCTCCACTTT
cdr3_aa: CAWRSPNTPLHF

clone_size: few
v_call: TRBV15
j_call: TRBJ2-5
cdr3_length: 16
d_call: -
cdr3_nt: TGTGCCACCAGCAGAGATGAGTCGGGGAAACAAGAGACCCAGTACTTC
cdr3_aa: CATSRDESGKQETQYF